This entry describes one TCR beta chain. Its antigen is unidentified. This entry comes from a study of T cells in narcolepsy. Broader study findings: No autoreactive T cell clone sequences appeared in some memory CD4+ repertoires. Autoreactive clonotypes reportedly recurred in blood of same and different patients, not controls. HCRT-specific and TRIB2-specific autoreactive clonotypes appeared among same-patient CSF and blood CD4+ clonotypes.

Measured with immunoSEQ multiplex PCR; TCRdb has only the in-frame clones, and not every one. The sample shows roughly 11,000 clones, 94% of them seen only once. Sequencing was carried out using CD45RA- memory CD4+ T cells from PBMCs. The receptor's source is a human donor with narcolepsy.

The CDR3 nucleotides read TGTGCCAGCAGCTTAAGCCCCTCCGGGGGCTACACCTTC. Translation gives CASSLSPSGGYTF. The chain has TRBV7-2 and TRBJ1-2; D uncertain. Germline assignment: CDR1 SGHTA and CDR2 FQGNSA. V shed 2 bases and J shed 8 bases, with 12 bases lying between them. This CDR3 has 13 amino acids.